A selection of T cell receptor beta chains follows, all from one sample in a study of shared clonotypes between healthy human individuals. Repertoires were generated with immunoSEQ multiplex PCR, while TCRdb's copy carries only in-frame clones and drops some. The data hold about 990,000 clones, with around 78% observed a single time. Sequencing input: memory CD4+ T cells from PBMCs. These receptors were obtained from a man younger than 35 in good health. Some clones in this sample may be carry-over from other donors' samples. Each CDR3 is given with its conserved first and last residue. D genes are given only for firm matches. Clone sizes are given selectively: once, few, many, or a class where the clone is expanded.

>.|.|TRBJ2-2|TRBV5-1
CASSPPKSPAGELFF
TGCGCCAGCAGCCCCCCCAAATCTCCGGCCGGGGAGCTGTTTTTT
>.|.|TRBJ1-2|TRBV7-9
CASSLAQGHGYTF
TGTGCCAGCAGCTTAGCTCAGGGACATGGCTACACCTTC
>TRBD2|.|TRBJ2-3|TRBV2
CASSLMTSGTTDTQYF
TGTGCCAGCAGTCTTATGACTAGCGGGACCACAGATACGCAGTATTTT
>.|.|TRBJ2-7|TRBV6-6
CASSYQGYEQYF
TGTGCCAGCAGTTACCAGGGGTACGAGCAGTACTTC
>.|once|TRBJ2-5|TRBV6-6
CASQPGSQETQYF
TGTGCCAGCCAGCCGGGTTCCCAAGAGACCCAGTACTTC
>TRBD1|few|TRBJ2-6|TRBV18
CASSLFRDSQSGANVLTF
TGTGCCAGCTCGCTATTCCGGGACAGTCAGTCTGGGGCCAACGTCCTGACTTTC
>TRBD2|once|TRBJ2-3|TRBV18
CASSPLGAGGGNTQYF
TGTGCCAGCTCACCCCTAGGAGCGGGAGGTGGTAATACGCAGTATTTT
>.|.|TRBJ2-7|TRBV7-2
CASSPRTNPYEQYF
TGTGCCAGCAGCCCACGGACTAACCCCTACGAGCAGTACTTC
>.|.|TRBJ2-2|TRBV27
CASSRDMTGAIGELFF
TGTGCCAGCAGCCGCGATATGACGGGGGCTATCGGGGAGCTGTTTTTT
>TRBD1|many|TRBJ2-3|TRBV29-1
CSVRQGAADTQYF
TGCAGCGTCCGACAGGGGGCTGCAGATACGCAGTATTTT
>TRBD1|.|TRBJ2-2|TRBV28
CASSTGQAGTGELFF
TGTGCCAGCAGTACGGGACAGGCGGGCACCGGGGAGCTGTTTTTT
>.|.|TRBJ1-1|TRBV29-1
CSVEITGNTEAFF
TGCAGCGTTGAGATCACAGGGAACACTGAAGCTTTCTTT
>TRBD1|once|TRBJ2-3|TRBV5-1
CASSQGTGSTDTQYF
TGCGCCAGCAGCCAAGGGACAGGGAGCACAGATACGCAGTATTTT
>.|.|TRBJ1-3|TRBV7-9
CASSLDSGAAGNTIYF
TGTGCCAGCAGCTTAGATTCGGGGGCTGCAGGAAACACCATATATTTT
>TRBD1|.|TRBJ1-1|TRBV28
CASRRPGTGVTEAFF
TGTGCCAGCAGACGCCCCGGGACAGGGGTGACTGAAGCTTTCTTT
>.|.|TRBJ2-5|TRBV19
CASSAGLGETQYF
TGTGCCAGTAGTGCCGGACTGGGAGAGACCCAGTACTTC
>TRBD2|.|TRBJ2-3|TRBV9
CASSVGAGGPTDTQYF
TGTGCCAGCAGCGTAGGAGCGGGAGGGCCGACAGATACGCAGTATTTT
>TRBD2|.|TRBJ2-1|TRBV4-1
CASSQVGLAGGGNEQFF
TGCGCCAGCAGCCAAGTCGGCCTAGCGGGAGGGGGTAATGAGCAGTTCTTC
>.|.|TRBJ1-1|TRBV5-4
CASSLGSRLEAFF
TGTGCCAGCAGCTTGGGGAGTCGGCTTGAAGCTTTCTTT
>TRBD2|.|TRBJ2-2|TRBV7-8
CASSLRLAGGFGELFF
TGTGCCAGCAGCCTTCGACTAGCGGGAGGGTTCGGGGAGCTGTTTTTT